What follows are 9 T cell receptor beta chains derived from one specimen sequenced in a study of vaccination and CD4 T cells after COVID-19. Their antigens are not known. Treatment noted: approximately nine-day PBMC culture with coronavirus spike peptide pools or control peptides (ViraFEST assay). CD4+ T cells that had been cultured provided DNA sequenced with the Oncomine TCR Beta short-read assay. From the PCR reads, TCRdb called clonotypes with MiXCR, one entry per CDR3 protein. The sample lists roughly 16,000 distinct CDR3 sequences, approximately 54% occurring once. Sequencing input: CD4+ T cells from blood, cultured in vitro. Receptor source: a human donor who had recovered from COVID-19.

This chain joins TRBV6-1 and TRBJ1-5; no clear D gene. Trimming shortened V by 6 bases and J by 8 bases, and 23 bases separated the two germline ends. The CDR3 extends over 16 amino acids. Germline V gene sequence: CDR1 MNHNS, CDR2 SASEGT. The CDR3 nucleotides read TGTGCCAGCAGCCAAAACCCTCGGACCGCCGTGGAGCCCCAGCATTTT. Translation: CASSQNPRTAVEPQHF.

This chain uses TRBV6-1 with TRBJ1-1, with D hard to call. The CDR3 is 15 residues long. CDR1 is MNHNS, CDR2 SASEGT, per germline. Trimming pared 6 bases from V and 5 bases from J, leaving 19 bases between. Here the CDR3 DNA reads TGTGCCAGCAGGCCGTCGTTTGGCCTTGGGACTGAAGCTTTCTTT. Translating it yields CASRPSFGLGTEAFF.

The V gene is TRBV9, the J gene TRBJ2-2, with D possibly being TRBD1 (6 bases). The V end lost 3 bases, the J end lost 6 bases, and 27 bases lay between the germline ends. The CDR3 is 19 residues long. The germline gives CDR1 SGDLS, CDR2 YYNGEE. The CDR3 sequence is CASSEGPNTGHRGSGELFF. Written as DNA, the CDR3 is TGTGCCAGCAGCGAGGGACCTAACACAGGGCATCGTGGGTCCGGGGAGCTGTTTTTT.

J is TRBJ2-3 and V is TRBV20-1; TRBD2 agrees at 7 bases. Germline V gene sequence: CDR1 DFQATT, CDR2 SNEGSKA (reference sequence). J gave up 1 base and V 3 bases, and 4 bases lay outside the gene matches. The CDR3 consists of 14 residues. The CDR3 region is CSASGAGRTDTQYF. The CDR3 coding sequence is TGCAGTGCTAGTGGAGCGGGGCGCACAGATACGCAGTATTTT.

V and J are TRBV7-8 and TRBJ2-1; a possible D gene is TRBD2 (7 bases). V lost 3 bases and J lost 4, with 16 bases in between. Germline loops: CDR1 SGHVS, CDR2 FQNEAQ. The CDR3 runs 16 residues. The CDR3 spells CASSLRGGAEYNEQFF. The CDR3 DNA reads as TGTGCCAGCAGCTTGAGGGGGGGGGCCGAATACAATGAGCAGTTCTTC.

The chain employs TRBV20-1 and TRBJ1-5; D not resolved. Germline CDR1 DFQATT, CDR2 SNEGSKA (reference sequence). This CDR3 comprises 13 residues. Trimming pared 3 bases from V and 2 bases from J, leaving 8 bases between. The CDR3 DNA follows: TGCAGTGCTAGGAGGGAGGGCAATCAGCCCCAGCATTTT. It encodes CSARREGNQPQHF.

The V call is TRBV2, the J call TRBJ1-1, with D unresolved. Trimming stripped 7 bases from V and 0 bases from J, with 12 bases between. Looked up from germline, CDR1 is SNHLY and CDR2 is FYNNEI. The CDR3 is made up of 14 amino acids. The CDR3 reads CASIKSGLNTEAFF. The DNA for the CDR3 is TGTGCCAGCATAAAGTCCGGATTGAACACTGAAGCTTTCTTT.

The chain carries TRBV6-5 and TRBJ1-6; the match to TRBD1 covers 7 bases. The V gene's germline CDR1 is MNHEY and CDR2 SVGAGI. The V and J ends lost 3 bases and 10 bases, in that order; junction bases with no gene match: 9. The CDR3 has 15 amino acids. CDR3 nucleotide sequence: TGTGCCAGCAGTTATGAAGGGGGCCCATACTCACCCCTCCACTTT. It yields the protein CASSYEGGPYSPLHF.

This rearrangement joins TRBV27 to TRBJ1-2; 9 nucleotides agree with TRBD1. The CDR3 is 16 residues long. V lost 6 bases and J lost 4; bases outside the gene matches: 12. Germline loops: CDR1 MNHEY, CDR2 SMNVEV (reference sequence). CDR3 loop: CASSLQGAVSSYGYTF. The CDR3 coding sequence is TGTGCCAGCAGCCTACAGGGGGCCGTGTCCTCCTATGGCTACACCTTC.